This is a list of T cell receptor beta chains from one sample in a study of T cell responses to AZD1222 COVID-19 vaccine. This table comes from immunoSEQ multiplex PCR, and its TCRdb copy is limited to in-frame clones, with some not included. Of about 75,000 clones in the sample, about nine tenths were seen once. The sample here was peripheral blood, taken 28 days after the second dose of the MenACWY control vaccine. The receptors were gathered from an adult who received the MenACWY meningococcal vaccine as a control. Each CDR3 is given with its conserved first and last residue. D genes are given only for firm matches. Size is omitted from some rows. Given values are once, few, many or a class for expanded clones.

v_call,d_call,j_call,clone_size,cdr3_aa,cdr3_nt
TRBV5-1,.,TRBJ2-1,once,CASSFRDLNEQFF,TGCGCCAGCAGCTTCCGGGACCTCAATGAGCAGTTCTTC
TRBV29-1,.,TRBJ1-1,.,CSVQLGKNTEAFF,TGCAGCGTCCAGCTGGGCAAGAACACTGAAGCTTTCTTT
TRBV5-1,.,TRBJ2-7,.,CASSSGTTTYEQYF,TGCGCCAGCAGCTCCGGGACAACGACCTACGAGCAGTACTTC
TRBV6-6,.,TRBJ1-2,.,CASSPMGGLGYGYTF,TGTGCCAGCAGCCCAATGGGAGGATTGGGCTATGGCTACACCTTC
TRBV6-6,.,TRBJ1-5,.,CASSYGDSGNQPQHF,TGTGCCAGCAGTTACGGGGATTCTGGCAATCAGCCCCAGCATTTT
TRBV27,TRBD1,TRBJ1-1,medium-sized,CASSSTGGYTEAFF,TGTGCCAGCAGTTCGACAGGGGGGTACACTGAAGCTTTCTTT
TRBV7-9,TRBD1,TRBJ1-4,.,CASSQQGAGEKLFF,TGTGCCAGCAGCCAACAGGGGGCGGGGGAAAAACTGTTTTTT
TRBV5-5,.,TRBJ2-7,once,CASSLDPSYEQYF,TGTGCCAGCAGCTTGGATCCCTCCTACGAGCAGTACTTC
TRBV2,.,TRBJ1-1,few,CASTRGSGGNTEAFF,TGTGCCAGCACCCGAGGTAGTGGGGGAAACACTGAAGCTTTCTTT
TRBV29-1,TRBD1,TRBJ2-3,few,CSVGTGRTDTQYF,TGCAGCGTAGGGACAGGCCGCACAGATACGCAGTATTTT
TRBV5-1,.,TRBJ1-6,.,CASSLAGSNNSPLHF,TGCGCCAGCAGCTTGGCCGGCAGCAATAATTCACCCCTCCACTTT
TRBV3-1/TRBV3-2,TRBD2,TRBJ2-5,.,CASSQERGGTLQETQYF,TGTGCCAGCAGCCAAGAGCGGGGGGGGACCTTACAAGAGACCCAGTACTTC
TRBV2,.,TRBJ1-2,.,CASSEGGVNYGYTF,TGTGCCAGCAGTGAGGGGGGGGTTAACTATGGCTACACCTTC
TRBV5-4,TRBD1,TRBJ2-5,few,CASSPSTGGGETQYF,TGTGCCAGCAGCCCTAGCACAGGGGGCGGGGAGACCCAGTACTTC
TRBV5-1,.,TRBJ2-5,.,CASSLQETQYF,TGCGCCAGCAGCTTACAAGAGACCCAGTACTTC
TRBV11-2,.,TRBJ2-2,.,CASTRVTGELFF,TGTGCCAGCACCAGAGTTACCGGGGAGCTGTTTTTT
TRBV7-3,.,TRBJ2-1,.,CASSLSQGGEQFF,TGTGCCAGCAGCTTAAGCCAGGGAGGTGAGCAGTTCTTC
TRBV18,.,TRBJ1-4,.,CASSPSDFEKLFF,TGTGCCAGCTCACCCTCGGATTTTGAAAAACTGTTTTTT
TRBV5-1,TRBD2,TRBJ2-1,.,CASSLLIGGDDIYNEQFF,TGCGCCAGCAGCTTGTTGATCGGGGGGGATGATATTTACAATGAGCAGTTCTTC
TRBV20-1,.,TRBJ2-3,few,CSGTSTDTQYF,TGCAGTGGGACTAGCACAGATACGCAGTATTTT
TRBV11-1,.,TRBJ2-7,.,CASSPDGTYEQYF,TGTGCCAGCAGCCCGGACGGCACCTACGAGCAGTACTTC
TRBV7-2,.,TRBJ1-4,.,CASSPSAGNNEKLFF,TGTGCCAGCAGCCCTAGCGCAGGGAATAATGAAAAACTGTTTTTT
TRBV25-1,TRBD1,TRBJ1-6,.,CASSAQGGQGTNSPLHF,TGTGCCAGCAGTGCCCAGGGGGGACAGGGAACTAACTCACCCCTCCACTTT
TRBV2,.,TRBJ1-1,.,CASRKGRGVGTEAFF,TGTGCCAGCAGGAAGGGAAGGGGGGTAGGCACTGAAGCTTTCTTT
TRBV30,.,TRBJ2-7,few,CAWSVSGGGYEQYF,TGTGCCTGGAGTGTATCCGGTGGTGGCTACGAGCAGTACTTC
TRBV5-6,TRBD1,TRBJ2-1,once,CASSLNRGGFNEQFF,TGTGCCAGCAGCTTAAACAGGGGCGGATTCAATGAGCAGTTCTTC
TRBV9,.,TRBJ2-1,.,CASSPQGYYNEQFF,TGTGCCAGCAGCCCTCAGGGGTACTACAATGAGCAGTTCTTC
TRBV29-1,.,TRBJ1-2,.,CSVLAANYGYTF,TGCAGCGTTCTTGCGGCTAACTATGGCTACACCTTC
TRBV7-3,.,TRBJ2-3,.,CASSSVGSDTQYF,TGTGCCAGCAGCTCCGTTGGATCCGATACGCAGTATTTT
TRBV13,.,TRBJ1-3,.,CASSLDTGPTGNTIYF,TGTGCCAGCAGCTTAGACACAGGGCCAACTGGAAACACCATATATTTT
TRBV7-9,.,TRBJ2-7,.,CASTQEETSRYEQYF,TGTGCCAGCACCCAGGAGGAGACTTCCCGCTACGAGCAGTACTTC
TRBV19,.,TRBJ1-5,once,CASRALPSNQPQHF,TGTGCCAGTAGGGCCCTCCCTAGCAATCAGCCCCAGCATTTT
TRBV7-2,.,TRBJ2-5,.,CASSLVLGQLAQYF,TGTGCCAGCAGCTTAGTCCTGGGGCAATTGGCCCAGTACTTC
TRBV19,.,TRBJ1-2,.,CASSIGVTPNYGYTF,TGTGCCAGTAGTATAGGAGTCACGCCAAACTATGGCTACACCTTC
TRBV6-5,.,TRBJ1-1,.,CASSYFDSLGDTEAFF,TGTGCCAGCAGTTACTTCGACAGCCTAGGGGATACTGAAGCTTTCTTT
TRBV20-1,.,TRBJ2-3,.,CSASFPSEADTQYF,TGCAGTGCTAGTTTCCCCTCAGAGGCAGATACGCAGTATTTT
TRBV6-5,.,TRBJ1-4,.,CASSVSFWEKLFF,TGTGCCAGCAGCGTTAGTTTTTGGGAAAAACTGTTTTTT
TRBV7-9,.,TRBJ2-1,once,CASSSLDGRRYNEQFF,TGTGCCAGCAGCTCATTAGACGGCCGAAGATACAATGAGCAGTTCTTC
TRBV10-3,TRBD1,TRBJ1-2,.,CAISVGPGQNSNYGYTF,TGTGCCATCAGTGTGGGCCCGGGACAGAATTCTAACTATGGCTACACCTTC
TRBV20-1,.,TRBJ1-5,.,CSASPQAHNQPQHF,TGCAGTGCTAGTCCACAGGCGCACAATCAGCCCCAGCATTTT
TRBV3-1/TRBV3-2,.,TRBJ1-1,.,CASSQDRVGTEAFF,TGTGCCAGCAGCCAAGACAGGGTAGGAACTGAAGCTTTCTTT
TRBV15,.,TRBJ1-2,.,CATSRGSGGINGYTF,TGTGCCACCAGCAGAGGGTCAGGCGGAATCAATGGCTACACCTTC
TRBV5-1,TRBD2,TRBJ2-3,.,CASSLVPSGGTRADTQYF,TGCGCCAGCAGCTTGGTTCCTAGCGGGGGAACTAGGGCAGATACGCAGTATTTT
TRBV29-1,.,TRBJ1-2,once,CSVPRTDYGYTF,TGCAGCGTTCCCCGGACGGACTATGGCTACACCTTC
TRBV18,.,TRBJ2-7,.,CASSPYLRDEQYF,TGTGCCAGCTCACCCTATTTGAGGGACGAGCAGTACTTC